This TCR beta chain was found in a study of somatic mutations in cytotoxic T cells in rheumatoid arthritis. Notes on this clone: Its antigen is not identified.

Study results and limitations: Among rheumatoid arthritis patients, TRBV07 appeared slightly underrepresented, and this finding was left without any adjustment for multiple comparisons.

This table comes from immunoSEQ multiplex PCR, and its TCRdb copy is limited to in-frame clones, with some not included. The sample records around 20,000 clones, roughly two thirds being singletons. Germline assignment: CDR1 SGHDT and CDR2 YYEEEE. This CDR3 contains 12 residues. Trimming removed 0 bases at V and 7 bases at J, with 8 bases between. The chain carries TRBV5-6 and TRBJ2-7; D gene unclear. The source is an adult with rheumatoid arthritis. Sequencing used CD8+ T cells sorted from blood. The CDR3 protein is CASSLAQEEQYF. CDR3 nucleotides: TGTGCCAGCAGCTTGGCTCAGGAGGAGCAGTACTTC.